This passage covers 31 T cell receptor beta chains from one sample sequenced in a study of blood T cell repertoires in COVID-19. The repertoire was sequenced with immunoSEQ multiplex PCR; TCRdb's copy has only in-frame clones and lacks some. The sample yields some 120,000 clones, around four fifths seen once. The source material was peripheral blood. The source is a woman in her 70s with acute or convalescent COVID-19.

The chain couples TRBV5-1 to TRBJ1-2; the D gene is possibly TRBD1 (6 bases). The length of the CDR3 is 13 residues. V lost 4 bases and J lost 4, with 11 bases in between. Germline V gene data show CDR1 as SGHRS and CDR2 as YFSETQ. CDR3 protein: CASSPDSSYGYTF. Written as DNA, the CDR3 is TGCGCCAGCAGCCCGGACAGTTCCTATGGCTACACCTTC.

The chain combines TRBV4-2 with TRBJ1-6, with no clear D. V shed 0 bases and J shed 10 bases, with 13 bases lying between them. Germline CDR1 LGHNA, CDR2 YNFKEQ. The CDR3 sequence is 15 residues long. Here the CDR3 DNA reads TGTGCCAGCAGCCAAGAAAGTTCGAGTGAATCACCCCTCCACTTT. Protein product: CASSQESSSESPLHF.

V and J are TRBV19 and TRBJ2-7; D remains ambiguous. The CDR3 runs 18 residues. Germline loops: CDR1 LNHDA, CDR2 SQIVND (reference sequence). V lost 2 bases, J lost 0 bases, and 20 bases lay in between. CDR3 loop: CASSISLTRWPSSYEQYF. The CDR3 region has the DNA TGTGCCAGTAGTATAAGCCTTACGAGGTGGCCTAGCTCCTACGAGCAGTACTTC.

V is TRBV7-9 and J is TRBJ2-1, with D possibly TRBD2 on 5 matching bases. Germline V gives CDR1 SEHNR, CDR2 FQNEAQ (reference sequence). Deletions cut 4 bases from V and 4 bases from J, with 14 bases between. This CDR3 has 15 amino acids. The CDR3 is CASSSERTYYNEQFF. CDR3 nucleotides: TGTGCCAGCAGCTCTGAGCGGACCTATTACAATGAGCAGTTCTTC.

The V and J genes are TRBV19 and TRBJ1-1; TRBD1 aligns across 7 bases. The CDR3 sequence is 15 residues long. Germline V gene lookup returns CDR1 LNHDA and CDR2 SQIVND (reference sequence). V trimming: 4 bases; J trimming: 6 bases; junction bases outside the gene matches: 11. This CDR3 reads CASSKEQGISAEAFF. DNA of the CDR3: TGTGCCAGTAGTAAAGAACAGGGGATTTCGGCTGAAGCTTTCTTT.

J is TRBJ1-2 and V is TRBV3-1 (or the pseudogene TRBV3-2), with a weak D call TRBD1 (6 bases). Germline V gene sequence: CDR1 LGHDT, CDR2 YNNKEL (reference sequence). This CDR3 region has 14 residues. Between the trimmed V and J ends, which lost 4 bases and 6 bases, there was a span of 15 bases. CDR3 DNA: TGTGCCAGCAGCCCCTTATGGGGGGGCAATGGCTACACCTTC. Protein product: CASSPLWGGNGYTF.

The gene calls are TRBV13 and TRBJ1-1; D gene ambiguous. In germline, CDR1 is PRHDT, CDR2 FYEKMQ (reference sequence). This CDR3 comprises 15 residues. Trimming removed 1 base at V and 0 bases at J, with 9 bases between. CDR3 sequence reads: CASSLAEQMNTEAFF. Written as DNA, the CDR3 is TGTGCCAGCAGCTTAGCGGAACAGATGAACACTGAAGCTTTCTTT.

This sequence joins TRBV6-6 and TRBJ2-7, with 14 bases that match TRBD2. The CDR3 covers 15 residues. V shed 2 bases, J shed 7 bases, and the junction held 4 bases outside the gene matches. Germline assignment: CDR1 MNHNY and CDR2 SVGAGI (reference sequence). The CDR3 sequence: CASSYRGLAGEEQYF. CDR3 sequence (DNA): TGTGCCAGCAGTTACCGGGGACTAGCGGGAGAAGAGCAGTACTTC.

This rearrangement joins TRBV20-1 to TRBJ1-4; D unresolved. CDR1 is DFQATT and CDR2 is SNEGSKA in the germline V gene (reference sequence). This CDR3 has 11 amino acids. The chain's CDR3 is CSSPRNEKLFF. The CDR3 region has the DNA TGCAGCTCGCCTAGGAATGAAAAACTGTTTTTT.

J is TRBJ1-6 and V is TRBV5-6; 7 positions agree with TRBD1. Germline V gives CDR1 SGHDT, CDR2 YYEEEE. This CDR3 contains 14 residues. The V gene end was trimmed by 2 bases and the J gene end by 7 bases; junction bases not matched to a gene: 3. The CDR3 loop reads CASSFRGGNSPLHF. The CDR3 region has the DNA TGTGCCAGCAGCTTCCGAGGGGGCAATTCACCCCTCCACTTT.

V is TRBV10-3 and J is TRBJ2-2; D remains unclear. This CDR3 has 15 amino acids. CDR1 and CDR2 (germline): ENHRY, SYGVKD. V dropped 3 bases and J dropped 8 bases, with 16 bases sitting between them. The CDR3: CAISEVAPSPGELFF. Written as DNA, the CDR3 is TGTGCCATCAGTGAAGTAGCCCCCTCTCCGGGGGAGCTGTTTTTT.

This rearrangement joins TRBV15 to TRBJ2-5; D is unclear. Germline assignment: CDR1 LNHNV and CDR2 YYDKDF (reference sequence). The CDR3 covers 14 residues. V gave up 0 bases and J gave up 7 bases, with 12 bases separating them. CDR3 coding DNA: TGTGCCACCAGCAGAGATCAGATTACACGGACCCAGTACTTC. Translating gives CATSRDQITRTQYF.

This sequence joins TRBV7-2 and TRBJ1-2, with D possibly matching TRBD1 (5 bases). The CDR3 has 14 amino acids. Germline V gene lookup returns CDR1 SGHTA and CDR2 FQGNSA. The V and J ends lost 5 bases and 2 bases respectively, with 12 bases between them. The CDR3 DNA reads as TGTGCCAGCAGCCAATCCCAGGGAAACTATGGCTACACCTTC. This codes for CASSQSQGNYGYTF.

The gene calls are TRBV5-1 and TRBJ2-2, with 9 bases matching TRBD2. The CDR3 runs to 20 residues. V trimming: 4 bases; J trimming: 0 bases; junction bases outside the gene matches: 16. Germline V gene data show CDR1 as SGHRS and CDR2 as YFSETQ. This CDR3 reads CASSPPRERGATPNTGELFF. The CDR3 DNA sequence: TGCGCCAGCAGCCCCCCTCGGGAGCGGGGGGCGACGCCGAACACCGGGGAGCTGTTTTTT. Complete variable domain (other parts from reference TRBV5-1 and TRBJ2-2): KAGVTQTPRYLIKTRGQQVTLSCSPISGHRSVSWYQQTPGQGLQFLFEYFSETQRNKGNFPGRFSGRQFSNSRSEMNVSTLELGDSALYLCASSPPRERGATPNTGELFFGEGSRLTVL.

The rearrangement links TRBV14 to TRBJ2-5, with 10 bases aligning to TRBD1. CDR3 length: 15 residues. CDR1 and CDR2 from the germline V gene are SGHDN and FVKESK. V shed 2 bases, J shed 5 bases, and the junction held 5 bases outside the gene matches. Here the CDR3 reads CASSQWTGGTETQYF. CDR3 DNA: TGTGCCAGCAGCCAATGGACAGGGGGAACGGAGACCCAGTACTTC.

The chain is built from TRBV4-1 and TRBJ1-1, with TRBD1 identical over 8 bases. Germline V lookup: CDR1 MGHRA, CDR2 YSYEKL. Losses at the gene ends were 1 base for V and 5 bases for J; bases not matched to a gene: 6. CDR3 length: 15 residues. The DNA for the CDR3 is TGCGCCAGCAGCCAAGTTGGCAGGGGGCGAACTGAAGCTTTCTTT. Amino acid sequence: CASSQVGRGRTEAFF.

This clone was found once. This rearrangement joins TRBV6-2 or TRBV6-3 to TRBJ2-1, with D possibly matching TRBD1 (6 bases). This CDR3 has 14 residues. V was pared by 0 bases and J by 6 bases, with 9 bases between. CDR1 is MNHEY and CDR2 is SVGEGT in the germline V gene. DNA for the CDR3: TGTGCCAGCAGTTACTCGGGGGCAGGCAATGAGCAGTTCTTC. It encodes CASSYSGAGNEQFF.

The CDR3 here is CASSSAEAATDTQYF. The CDR3 coding sequence is TGTGCCAGCAGCTCCGCTGAAGCAGCGACGGATACGCAGTATTTT. The V call is TRBV5-5, the J call TRBJ2-3; D call uncertain. Germline lookup yields CDR1 SGHKS and CDR2 YYEKEE (reference sequence). There are 15 residues in the CDR3. Trimming left V 3 bases short and J 6 bases short, with 17 bases between.

The V and J genes are TRBV10-3 and TRBJ1-1, with TRBD1 matching 8 bases. The CDR3 totals 18 residues. Germline CDR1 ENHRY, CDR2 SYGVKD. The V and J ends lost 2 bases and 2 bases, in that order; junction bases with no gene match: 13. For the CDR3, the DNA is TGTGCCATCAGTGAGCGAGCTCTCTCACAGGGGGGAAACACTGAAGCTTTCTTT. Protein sequence: CAISERALSQGGNTEAFF.

This rearrangement joins TRBV6-5 to TRBJ2-4; D gene unclear. Per the germline V gene, CDR1 is MNHEY and CDR2 is SVGAGI. Trimming left V 8 bases short and J 2 bases short, with 10 bases between. The CDR3 length is 13 residues. This CDR3 is CASLAASKNIQYF. DNA of the CDR3: TGTGCCAGCCTTGCGGCTTCCAAAAACATTCAGTACTTC.

This clone was counted once. The chain recombines TRBV6-5 with TRBJ1-4, with a tentative D call TRBD1 (5 bases). Germline V lookup: CDR1 MNHEY, CDR2 SVGAGI. V was shortened by 7 bases and J by 4 bases, with 13 bases between the two germline ends. The CDR3 contains 14 residues. DNA of the CDR3: TGTGCCAGCAAGGGCGGGGCGGGTAATGAAAAACTGTTTTTT. Translating it yields CASKGGAGNEKLFF.

V and J are TRBV9 and TRBJ2-7; D might be TRBD1 (6 bases). Trimming removed 3 bases at V and 3 bases at J, with 25 bases between. The CDR3 covers 18 residues. Germline assignment: CDR1 SGDLS and CDR2 YYNGEE. This CDR3 is CASSASAPGHPTDYEQYF. DNA for the CDR3: TGTGCCAGCAGCGCTTCTGCTCCGGGACATCCGACCGACTACGAGCAGTACTTC.

CDR3 in amino acids: CASSLSSGGNSPLHF. CDR3 nucleotide sequence: TGCGCCAGCAGCTTGTCGTCAGGGGGAAATTCACCCCTCCACTTT. The chain combines TRBV5-1 with TRBJ1-6; 7 bases are shared with TRBD1. CDR1 is SGHRS, CDR2 YFSETQ, per germline. After removal of 1 base from V and 7 bases from J, the junction contained 5 bases not matched to a gene. The CDR3 is made up of 15 amino acids.

The J gene is TRBJ2-3, the V gene TRBV11-2; 8 nucleotides agree with TRBD1. After removal of 0 bases from V and 5 bases from J, the junction contained 4 bases not matched to a gene. The CDR3 is 15 residues long. CDR1 and CDR2 from the germline V gene are SGHAT and FQNNGV. The CDR3 loop is CASSLDAGGIDTQYF. In DNA form, the CDR3 reads TGTGCCAGCAGCTTAGATGCAGGGGGCATAGATACGCAGTATTTT.

V and J are TRBV6-6 and TRBJ1-5; 10 bases line up with TRBD1. Looked up from germline, CDR1 is MNHNY and CDR2 is SVGAGI (reference sequence). The J segment lost 0 bases and the V segment lost 5 bases, leaving 7 bases of the junction unmatched. The CDR3 spans 17 residues. CDR3 bases: TGTGCCAGCAGTCCGAGACAGGGGGCAGGTAGCAATCAGCCCCAGCATTTT. It encodes CASSPRQGAGSNQPQHF.

The chain joins TRBV2 to TRBJ2-1; 11 bases line up with TRBD2. The CDR3 totals 16 residues. In germline, CDR1 is SNHLY, CDR2 FYNNEI. The junction had 16 bases not matched to a gene; V was cut back by 10 bases and J by 8 bases. In DNA, the CDR3 is TGTGCCACTAGCCGCATGCTAGCGGGAGGAGGAGATGAGCAGTTCTTC. Residues: CATSRMLAGGGDEQFF.

The chain has TRBV3-1 (or the pseudogene TRBV3-2) and TRBJ1-3; maybe TRBD1 (6 bases). Germline V CDR1 and CDR2: LGHDT, YNNKEL (reference sequence). The CDR3 length is 15 residues. V lost 5 bases to trimming and J lost 10 bases, with 21 bases between them. CDR3 residues: CASSYEMGQTITIYF. The CDR3 DNA reads TGTGCCAGCAGCTATGAAATGGGACAAACAATAACCATATATTTT.

The chain joins TRBV6-5 to TRBJ2-7; 9 bases match TRBD1. The CDR3 has 14 amino acids. Germline V gene lookup returns CDR1 MNHEY and CDR2 SVGAGI. The junction had 4 bases not matched to a gene; V was cut back by 6 bases and J by 1 base. For the CDR3, the DNA is TGTGCCAGCAGCTGGACAGGGGCTTCCTACGAGCAGTACTTC. Translation: CASSWTGASYEQYF.

The rearrangement joins TRBV12-3 or TRBV12-4 to TRBJ2-1; no reliable D call. V shed 4 bases and J shed 8 bases, with 9 bases lying between them. This CDR3 has 12 residues. The CDR3 loop is CASSYLSYEQFF. The DNA of the CDR3 is TGTGCCAGCAGTTATCTATCCTATGAGCAGTTCTTC.

The chain couples TRBV5-1 to TRBJ1-1; D is perhaps TRBD1 (5 bases). CDR1 and CDR2 from the germline V gene are SGHRS and YFSETQ. The CDR3 is 12 residues long. Trimming shortened V by 3 bases and J by 4 bases, and 7 bases separated the two germline ends. In DNA, the CDR3 is TGCGCCAGCAGCTCAGGGTCCACTGAAGCTTTCTTT. Protein: CASSSGSTEAFF.

This sequence joins TRBV20-1 and TRBJ2-1; 10 bases line up with TRBD2. The CDR3 spans 13 residues. The V and J ends lost 3 bases and 9 bases, in that order; junction bases with no gene match: 5. Germline CDR1 reads DFQATT; CDR2 reads SNEGSKA (reference sequence). CDR3 protein: CSASLAGVTEQFF. The CDR3 nucleotides are TGCAGTGCTAGTCTAGCGGGAGTCACTGAGCAGTTCTTC.